These 2 T cell receptor beta chains originate from one sample sequenced in a study of cytomegalovirus exposure and HLA in healthy donors. The PCR ran on 60 Vbeta and 13 Jbeta primers. The assay was immunoSEQ multiplex PCR, and TCRdb's table has in-frame clones only and misses some. The sample lists tens of thousands of clones, 78% occurring once. The sequenced material came from PBMCs. Source of these receptors: a male donor in good health and CMV-seropositive.

This chain links TRBV27 with TRBJ2-7; 9 bases match TRBD1. The CDR3 consists of 17 residues. V shed 4 bases and J 4 bases; nucleotides not matched to a gene: 14. CDR1 is MNHEY, CDR2 SMNVEV, per germline (reference sequence). The CDR3 spells CASSSLLGTGLNYEQYF. The CDR3 DNA is TGTGCCAGCAGTTCACTACTCGGGACAGGGCTTAATTACGAGCAGTACTTC.

This chain connects TRBV19 to TRBJ2-2; 9 bases line up with TRBD2. Unmatched junction bases numbered 9, after V lost 5 bases and J lost 2 bases. Germline CDR1 reads LNHDA; CDR2 reads SQIVND (reference sequence). The CDR3 extends over 17 amino acids. The CDR3 is CASSRRNSGGNTGELFF. The DNA for the CDR3 is TGTGCCAGTAGTCGCCGGAATAGCGGGGGTAACACCGGGGAGCTGTTTTTT.